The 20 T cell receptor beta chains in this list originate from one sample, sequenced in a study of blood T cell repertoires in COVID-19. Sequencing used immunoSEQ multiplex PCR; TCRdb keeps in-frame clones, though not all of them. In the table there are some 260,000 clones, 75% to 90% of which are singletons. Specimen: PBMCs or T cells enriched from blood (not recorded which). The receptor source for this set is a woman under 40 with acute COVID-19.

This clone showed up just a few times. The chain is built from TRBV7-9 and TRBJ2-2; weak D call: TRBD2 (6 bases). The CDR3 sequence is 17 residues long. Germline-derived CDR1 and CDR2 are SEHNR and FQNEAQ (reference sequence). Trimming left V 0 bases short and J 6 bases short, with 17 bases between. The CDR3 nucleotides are TGTGCCAGCAGCTTAGCGCGGCAGGGAGGAATCTCCGGGGAGCTGTTTTTT. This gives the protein CASSLARQGGISGELFF.

CDR3 sequence: CSALDPSSGANVLTF. The CDR3 coding sequence is TGCAGCGCCCTGGATCCTAGCTCTGGGGCCAACGTCCTGACTTTC. V is TRBV29-1 and J is TRBJ2-6; no reliable D call. The CDR3 runs 15 residues. V lost 7 bases to trimming and J lost 0 bases, with 13 bases between them. CDR1 is SQVTM, CDR2 ANQGSEA, per germline.

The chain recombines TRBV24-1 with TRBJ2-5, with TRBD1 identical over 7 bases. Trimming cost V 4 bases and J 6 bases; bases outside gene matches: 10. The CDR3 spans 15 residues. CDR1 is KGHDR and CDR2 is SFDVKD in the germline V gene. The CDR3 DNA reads TGTGCCACCAGTGACTTGACAGGGAATATTAAGACCCAGTACTTC. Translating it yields CATSDLTGNIKTQYF.

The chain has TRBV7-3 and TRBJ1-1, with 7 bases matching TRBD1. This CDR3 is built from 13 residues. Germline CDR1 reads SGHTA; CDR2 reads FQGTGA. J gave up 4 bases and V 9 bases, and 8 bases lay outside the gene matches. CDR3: CASTTGAGTEAFF. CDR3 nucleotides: TGTGCCAGTACTACAGGGGCTGGCACTGAAGCTTTCTTT.

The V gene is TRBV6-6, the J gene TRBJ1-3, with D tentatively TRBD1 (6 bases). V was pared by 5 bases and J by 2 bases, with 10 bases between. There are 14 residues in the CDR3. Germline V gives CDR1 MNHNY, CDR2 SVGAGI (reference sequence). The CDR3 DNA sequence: TGTGCCAGCAGTAGGGGGGGAGCTGGAAACACCATATATTTT. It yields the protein CASSRGGAGNTIYF.

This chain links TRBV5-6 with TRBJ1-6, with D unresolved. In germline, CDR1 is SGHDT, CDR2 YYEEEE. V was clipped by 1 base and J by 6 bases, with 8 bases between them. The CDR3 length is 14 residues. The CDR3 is CASSLRQGNSPLHF. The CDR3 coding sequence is TGTGCCAGCAGCTTGCGACAAGGTAATTCACCCCTCCACTTT.

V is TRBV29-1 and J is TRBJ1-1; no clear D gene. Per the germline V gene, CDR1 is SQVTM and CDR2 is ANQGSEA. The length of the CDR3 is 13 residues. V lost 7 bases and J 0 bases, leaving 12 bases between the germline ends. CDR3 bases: TGCAGCGGGCGCGGCGGTTTGAACACTGAAGCTTTCTTT. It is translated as CSGRGGLNTEAFF.

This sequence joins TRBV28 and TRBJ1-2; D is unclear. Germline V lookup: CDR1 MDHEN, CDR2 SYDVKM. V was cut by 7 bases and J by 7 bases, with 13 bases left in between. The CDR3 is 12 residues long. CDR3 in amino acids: CASTSRAGGYTF. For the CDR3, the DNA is TGTGCCAGCACCTCAAGGGCGGGTGGCTACACCTTC.

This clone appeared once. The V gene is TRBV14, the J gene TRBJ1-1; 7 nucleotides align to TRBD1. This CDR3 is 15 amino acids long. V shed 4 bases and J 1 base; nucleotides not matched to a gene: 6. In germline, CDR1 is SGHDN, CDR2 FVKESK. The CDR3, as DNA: TGTGCCAGCAGCCCGTCGACAGGGCGGAACACTGAAGCTTTCTTT. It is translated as CASSPSTGRNTEAFF.

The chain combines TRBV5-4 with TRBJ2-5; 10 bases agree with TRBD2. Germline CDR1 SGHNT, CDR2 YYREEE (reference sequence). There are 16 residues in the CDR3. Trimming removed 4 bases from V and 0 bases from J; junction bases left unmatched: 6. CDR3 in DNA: TGTGCCAGCAGCCCCCAGCGGGGGGGGTACCAAGAGACCCAGTACTTC. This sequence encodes CASSPQRGGYQETQYF.

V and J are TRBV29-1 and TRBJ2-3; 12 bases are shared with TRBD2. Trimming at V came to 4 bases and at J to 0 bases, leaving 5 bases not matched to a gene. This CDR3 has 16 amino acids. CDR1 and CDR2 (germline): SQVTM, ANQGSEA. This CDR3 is CSVVGLAGGSTDTQYF. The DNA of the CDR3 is TGCAGCGTTGTGGGGCTAGCGGGGGGGAGCACAGATACGCAGTATTTT.

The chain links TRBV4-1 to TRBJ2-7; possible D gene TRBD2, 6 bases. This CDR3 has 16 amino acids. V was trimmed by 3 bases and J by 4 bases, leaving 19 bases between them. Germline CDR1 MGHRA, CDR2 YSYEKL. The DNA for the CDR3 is TGCGCCAGCAGCCACGACCCTGAGGTCCGGGGGTACGAGCAGTACTTC. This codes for CASSHDPEVRGYEQYF.

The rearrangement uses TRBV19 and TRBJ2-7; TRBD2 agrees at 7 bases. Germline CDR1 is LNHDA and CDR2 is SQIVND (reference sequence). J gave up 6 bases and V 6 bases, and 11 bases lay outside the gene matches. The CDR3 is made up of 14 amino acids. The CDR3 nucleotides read TGTGCCAGTAGGGGCGGGAGTGCAAGGGTCGAGCAGTACTTC. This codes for CASRGGSARVEQYF.

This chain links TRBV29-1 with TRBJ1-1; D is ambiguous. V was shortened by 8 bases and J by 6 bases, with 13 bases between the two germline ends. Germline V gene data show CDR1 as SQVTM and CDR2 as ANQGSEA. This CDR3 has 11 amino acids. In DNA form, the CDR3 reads TGCAGCTATAGAAGAGGGCCTGAAGCTTTCTTT. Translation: CSYRRGPEAFF.

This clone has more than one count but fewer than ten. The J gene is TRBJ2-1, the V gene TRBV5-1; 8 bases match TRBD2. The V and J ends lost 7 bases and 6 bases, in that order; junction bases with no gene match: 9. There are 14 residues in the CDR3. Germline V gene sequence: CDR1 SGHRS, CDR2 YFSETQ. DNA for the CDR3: TGCGCCAGCTTCGCCGGACTAGCTAGCAATGAGCAGTTCTTC. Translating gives CASFAGLASNEQFF.

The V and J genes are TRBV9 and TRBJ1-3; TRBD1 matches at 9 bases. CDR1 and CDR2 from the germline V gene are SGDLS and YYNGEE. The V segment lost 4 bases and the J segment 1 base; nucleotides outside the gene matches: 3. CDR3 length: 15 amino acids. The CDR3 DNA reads TGTGCCAGCAGCCTGGGACAGGGTTCTGGAAACACCATATATTTT. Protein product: CASSLGQGSGNTIYF.

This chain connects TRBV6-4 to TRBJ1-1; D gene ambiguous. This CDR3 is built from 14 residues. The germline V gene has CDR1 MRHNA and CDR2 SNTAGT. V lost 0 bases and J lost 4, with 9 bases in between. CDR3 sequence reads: CASSDSPRGTEAFF. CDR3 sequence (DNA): TGTGCCAGCAGTGACTCGCCTCGGGGCACTGAAGCTTTCTTT.

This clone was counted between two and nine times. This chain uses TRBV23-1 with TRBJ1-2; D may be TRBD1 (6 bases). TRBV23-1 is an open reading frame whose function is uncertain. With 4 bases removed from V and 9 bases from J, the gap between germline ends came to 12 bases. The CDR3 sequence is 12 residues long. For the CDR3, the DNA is TGCGCCAGCAGTCCACAGGGCTGTTGCTACACCTTC. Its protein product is CASSPQGCCYTF.

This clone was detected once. Here the CDR3 reads CASREGTGQPQHF. The CDR3 region has the DNA TGTGCCAGCAGGGAGGGGACAGGACAGCCCCAGCATTTT. The chain has TRBV2 and TRBJ1-5; TRBD1 aligns across 8 bases. Per germline, CDR1 SNHLY and CDR2 FYNNEI. The CDR3 length is 13 residues. J lost 7 bases, V lost 6 bases, and 5 bases had no gene match.

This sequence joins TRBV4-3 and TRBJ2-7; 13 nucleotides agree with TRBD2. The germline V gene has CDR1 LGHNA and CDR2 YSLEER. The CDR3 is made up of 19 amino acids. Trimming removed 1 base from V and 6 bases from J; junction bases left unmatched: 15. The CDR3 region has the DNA TGCGCCAGCAGCCAAGCCCCGGTACTAGCGGGAGGGCTCGGGGGCGAGCAGTACTTC. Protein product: CASSQAPVLAGGLGGEQYF.